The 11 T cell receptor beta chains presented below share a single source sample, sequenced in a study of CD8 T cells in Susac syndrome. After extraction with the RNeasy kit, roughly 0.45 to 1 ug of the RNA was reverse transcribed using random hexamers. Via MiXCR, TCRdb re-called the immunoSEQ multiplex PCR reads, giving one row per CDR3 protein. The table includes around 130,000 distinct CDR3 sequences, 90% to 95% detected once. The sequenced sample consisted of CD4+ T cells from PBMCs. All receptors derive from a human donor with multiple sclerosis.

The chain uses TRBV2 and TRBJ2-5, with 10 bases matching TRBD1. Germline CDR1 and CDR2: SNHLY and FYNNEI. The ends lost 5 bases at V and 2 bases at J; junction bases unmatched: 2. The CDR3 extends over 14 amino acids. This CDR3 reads CASSWTGGQETQYF. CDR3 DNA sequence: TGTGCCAGCAGTTGGACAGGGGGACAAGAGACCCAGTACTTC. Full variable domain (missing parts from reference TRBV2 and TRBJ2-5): EPEVTQTPSHQVTQMGQEVILRCVPISNHLYFYWYRQILGQKVEFLVSFYNNEISEKSEIFDDQFSVERPDGSNFTLKIRSTKLEDSAMYFCASSWTGGQETQYFGPGTRLLVL.

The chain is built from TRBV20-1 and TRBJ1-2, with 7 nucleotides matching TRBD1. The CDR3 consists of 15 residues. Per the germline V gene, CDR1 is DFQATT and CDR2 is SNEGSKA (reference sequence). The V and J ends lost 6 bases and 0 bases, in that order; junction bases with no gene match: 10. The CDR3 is CSADRQGSANYGYTF. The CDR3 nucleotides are TGCAGTGCGGACCGACAGGGTTCAGCTAACTATGGCTACACCTTC.

The CDR3 is CATSDLRAVFGSYEQYF. CDR3 nucleotide sequence: TGTGCCACCAGTGATTTGCGGGCAGTTTTTGGGTCCTACGAGCAGTACTTC. V is TRBV24-1 and J is TRBJ2-7, with no clear D. Per the germline V gene, CDR1 is KGHDR and CDR2 is SFDVKD. V was shortened by 0 bases and J by 1 base, with 15 bases between the two germline ends. CDR3 length: 17 residues.

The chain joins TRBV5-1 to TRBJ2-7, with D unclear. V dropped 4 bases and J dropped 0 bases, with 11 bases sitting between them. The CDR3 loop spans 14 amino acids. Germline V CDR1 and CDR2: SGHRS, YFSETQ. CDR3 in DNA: TGCGCCAGCAGCGGGCAGGCGAGCTCCTACGAGCAGTACTTC. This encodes CASSGQASSYEQYF.

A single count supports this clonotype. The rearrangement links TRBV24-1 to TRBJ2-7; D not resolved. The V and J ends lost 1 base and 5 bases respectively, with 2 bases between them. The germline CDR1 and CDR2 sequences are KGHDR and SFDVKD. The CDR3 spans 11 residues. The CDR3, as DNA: TGTGCCACCAGTGATTTCCACGAGCAGTACTTC. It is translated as CATSDFHEQYF.

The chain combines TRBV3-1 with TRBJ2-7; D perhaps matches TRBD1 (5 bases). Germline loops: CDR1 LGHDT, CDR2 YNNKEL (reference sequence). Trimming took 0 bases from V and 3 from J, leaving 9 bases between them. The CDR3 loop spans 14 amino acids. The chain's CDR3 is CASSQDPTVYEQYF. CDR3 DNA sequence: TGTGCCAGCAGCCAAGACCCGACAGTCTACGAGCAGTACTTC.

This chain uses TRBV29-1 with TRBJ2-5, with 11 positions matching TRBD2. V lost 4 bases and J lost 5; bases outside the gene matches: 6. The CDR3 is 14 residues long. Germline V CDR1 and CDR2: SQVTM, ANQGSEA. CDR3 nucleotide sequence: TGCAGCGTTGGGCTAGCGGGGGGCAGTGAGACCCAGTACTTC. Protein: CSVGLAGGSETQYF.

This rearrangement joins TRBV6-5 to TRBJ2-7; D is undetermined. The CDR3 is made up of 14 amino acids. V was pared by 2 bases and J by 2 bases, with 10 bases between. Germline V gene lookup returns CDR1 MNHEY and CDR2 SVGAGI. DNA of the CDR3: TGTGCCAGCAGTTACGTAGGGATGACCTACGAGCAGTACTTC. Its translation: CASSYVGMTYEQYF.

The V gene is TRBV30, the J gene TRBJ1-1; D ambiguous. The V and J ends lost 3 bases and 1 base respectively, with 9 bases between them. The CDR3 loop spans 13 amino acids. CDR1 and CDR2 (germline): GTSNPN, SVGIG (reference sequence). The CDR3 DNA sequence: TGTGCCTGGAGGCGAAACTCGAACACTGAAGCTTTCTTT. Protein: CAWRRNSNTEAFF.

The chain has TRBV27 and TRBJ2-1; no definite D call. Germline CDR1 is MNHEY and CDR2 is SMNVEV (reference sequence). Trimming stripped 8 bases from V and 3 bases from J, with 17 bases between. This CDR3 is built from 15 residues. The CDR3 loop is CASSSSADLYNEQFF. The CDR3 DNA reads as TGTGCCAGCTCCTCCTCGGCGGACCTCTACAATGAGCAGTTCTTC.

The chain's CDR3 is CATSRVSGARDNSPLHF. For the CDR3, the DNA is TGTGCCACCAGCAGAGTATCCGGGGCGCGGGATAATTCACCCCTCCACTTT. The chain joins TRBV15 to TRBJ1-6, with a possible D match to TRBD1 (5 bases). The CDR3 has 17 residues. Looked up from germline, CDR1 is LNHNV and CDR2 is YYDKDF (reference sequence). V was pared by 1 base and J by 5 bases, with 15 bases between.